The 27 T cell receptor beta chains below come from one sample, sequenced in a study of PD-L1 blockade in urothelial cancer. Profiling relied on immunoSEQ multiplex PCR, and the TCRdb table lists in-frame clones only, not all of them. The sample holds about 51,000 clones, around 87% seen once. The sequencing used PBMCs, collected around atezolizumab (anti-PD-L1) treatment. The receptor set was obtained from a man between 60 and 70 years old with urothelial cancer.

V and J are TRBV10-1 and TRBJ2-5; 11 positions agree with TRBD1. The germline V gene encodes CDR1 WNHNN and CDR2 SYGVQD (reference sequence). The CDR3 length is 14 residues. V lost 5 bases and J lost 5; bases outside the gene matches: 4. The CDR3 protein is CASSRTGGAETQYF. CDR3 nucleotide sequence: TGCGCCAGCAGTAGGACAGGGGGCGCGGAGACCCAGTACTTC.

In DNA, the CDR3 is TGTGCCAGCAGTTTGTTGGCGGGAGGTGGGACCGGGGAGCTGTTTTTT. It yields the protein CASSLLAGGGTGELFF. The chain recombines TRBV6-5 with TRBJ2-2; 8 nucleotides agree with TRBD2. This CDR3 region has 16 residues. Germline lookup yields CDR1 MNHEY and CDR2 SVGAGI. V shed 4 bases and J 5 bases; nucleotides not matched to a gene: 9.

The chain is built from TRBV18 and TRBJ2-3; D is unresolved. V lost 3 bases, J lost 4 bases, and 11 bases lay in between. The CDR3 is 14 residues long. The germline gives CDR1 KGHSH, CDR2 LQKENI. The CDR3 DNA reads as TGTGCCAGCTCACCCGTCCGCGAGGCAGATACGCAGTATTTT. It encodes CASSPVREADTQYF.

This chain uses TRBV11-2 with TRBJ2-5; a weak D match, TRBD2 (5 bases). The CDR3 consists of 14 residues. Germline loops: CDR1 SGHAT, CDR2 FQNNGV. Trimming cost V 4 bases and J 6 bases, with 15 bases left between them. Written as DNA, the CDR3 is TGTGCCAGCAGCTCCGACGCTAGCTACCAGACCCAGTACTTC. Translating gives CASSSDASYQTQYF.

In its sample, this clone was seen a few times. The chain links TRBV5-6 to TRBJ1-6, with TRBD1 identical over 8 bases. V lost 3 bases to trimming and J lost 3 bases; unmatched junction nucleotides: 8. This CDR3 is 17 amino acids long. From germline, CDR1 is SGHDT and CDR2 YYEEEE. CDR3 bases: TGTGCCAGCAGCTCCCAACGGACAGGGCTCTATAATTCACCCCTCCACTTT. Its translation is CASSSQRTGLYNSPLHF. Combining the CDR3 with reference TRBV5-6 and TRBJ1-6 gives the whole variable domain DAGVTQSPTHLIKTRGQQVTLRCSPKSGHDTVSWYQQALGQGPQFIFQYYEEEERQRGNFPDRFSGHQFPNYSSELNVNALLLGDSALYLCASSSQRTGLYNSPLHFGNGTRLTVT.

The chain employs TRBV25-1 and TRBJ1-2; D unclear. In germline, CDR1 is MGHDK, CDR2 SYGVNS. The V and J ends lost 0 bases and 8 bases respectively, with 13 bases between them. This CDR3 is 14 amino acids long. The CDR3 DNA is TGTGCCAGCAGTGAATACGGGGTTAGCCGGGGCTACACCTTC. Its protein product is CASSEYGVSRGYTF.

V gene TRBV18 combines with J gene TRBJ1-1, with D perhaps TRBD1 (5 bases). Between the trimmed V and J ends, which lost 6 bases and 0 bases, there was a span of 11 bases. Looked up from germline, CDR1 is KGHSH and CDR2 is LQKENI. The CDR3 has 14 amino acids. CDR3 amino acids: CASSAGSVNTEAFF. In DNA, the CDR3 is TGTGCCAGCTCTGCAGGGTCGGTGAACACTGAAGCTTTCTTT.

In nucleotides, the CDR3 is TGTGCCACCGGGGGCCCCTGGGCGACAGATACGCAGTATTTT. Its protein product is CATGGPWATDTQYF. This chain connects TRBV15 to TRBJ2-3; a weak D match, TRBD1 (6 bases). Between the trimmed V and J ends, which lost 8 bases and 3 bases, there was a span of 15 bases. This CDR3 contains 14 residues. Per the germline V gene, CDR1 is LNHNV and CDR2 is YYDKDF (reference sequence). The full variable domain, its missing parts supplied by reference TRBV15 and TRBJ2-3, is DAMVIQNPRYQVTQFGKPVTLSCSQTLNHNVMYWYQQKSSQAPKLLFHYYDKDFNNEADTPDNFQSRRPNTSFCFLDIRSPGLGDTAMYLCATGGPWATDTQYFGPGTRLTVL.

The chain is built from TRBV6-5 and TRBJ2-7; D may be TRBD1 (6 bases). V was shortened by 5 bases and J by 6 bases, with 14 bases between the two germline ends. The CDR3 covers 13 residues. Germline V gives CDR1 MNHEY, CDR2 SVGAGI. The CDR3 loop is CASSRTGIVEQYF. The CDR3 region has the DNA TGTGCCAGCAGTAGAACAGGGATCGTCGAGCAGTACTTC.

The chain combines TRBV7-2 with TRBJ2-3, with 7 bases fitting TRBD2. V was pared by 5 bases and J by 2 bases, with 10 bases of the junction left unmatched. The CDR3 is 16 residues long. The germline CDR1 and CDR2 sequences are SGHTA and FQGNSA. This chain's CDR3 is CASSGQTSWVTDTQYF. The CDR3 DNA sequence: TGTGCCAGCAGCGGTCAGACTAGCTGGGTCACAGATACGCAGTATTTT.

This chain joins TRBV2 and TRBJ2-1; D is unresolved. CDR3 length: 11 amino acids. V was shortened by 6 bases and J by 5 bases, with 5 bases between the two germline ends. Germline values: CDR1 SNHLY, CDR2 FYNNEI. The DNA for the CDR3 is TGTGCCAGCAGATACAACAATGAGCAGTTCTTC. It codes for CASRYNNEQFF.

The chain combines TRBV7-6 with TRBJ2-7; tentatively, D is TRBD1 (7 bases). Trimming removed 1 base at V and 3 bases at J, with 13 bases between. The V gene's germline CDR1 is SGHVS and CDR2 FNYEAQ. This CDR3 is built from 15 residues. The DNA of the CDR3 is TGTGCCAGCAGCTTAGTGGAGGGGGCCCGCTACGAGCAGTACTTC. Protein product: CASSLVEGARYEQYF.

The chain is built from TRBV6-5 and TRBJ2-7, with a possible D match to TRBD2 (5 bases). Per the germline V gene, CDR1 is MNHEY and CDR2 is SVGAGI. This CDR3 spans 16 amino acids. Trimming pared 0 bases from V and 3 bases from J, leaving 15 bases between. CDR3 in amino acids: CASSYSLWEHYYEQYF. CDR3 DNA sequence: TGTGCCAGCAGTTACTCGCTTTGGGAGCACTACTACGAGCAGTACTTC.

The chain carries TRBV5-8 and TRBJ2-3, with D possibly TRBD1 on 5 matching bases. CDR3 length equals 16 residues. The V and J ends lost 2 bases and 3 bases respectively, with 16 bases between them. Germline V gene sequence: CDR1 SGHTS, CDR2 YDEGEE. CDR3 DNA: TGTGCCAGCAGCTTTCGACTTTCGACAGCAACAGATACGCAGTATTTT. It yields the protein CASSFRLSTATDTQYF.

The chain uses TRBV5-1 and TRBJ2-1; 11 bases map to TRBD2. CDR1 and CDR2 (germline): SGHRS, YFSETQ. This CDR3 is built from 14 residues. V dropped 1 base and J dropped 8; count of bases not matched to a gene: 2. The CDR3 DNA sequence: TGCGCCAGCAGCTTGACTAGCGGGAGATATGAGCAGTTCTTC. It encodes CASSLTSGRYEQFF.

The chain recombines TRBV11-2 with TRBJ2-5, with 7 bases fitting TRBD2. The length of the CDR3 is 17 residues. Trimming took 6 bases from V and 0 from J; bases not matched to a gene: 13. Germline CDR1 reads SGHAT; CDR2 reads FQNNGV. The CDR3 sequence: CASRQEVASGYQETQYF. CDR3 nucleotides: TGTGCCAGCAGGCAAGAGGTGGCTAGCGGTTACCAAGAGACCCAGTACTTC.

This chain links TRBV4-2 with TRBJ2-7; D is perhaps TRBD1 (5 bases). This CDR3 spans 13 amino acids. Germline-derived CDR1 and CDR2 are LGHNA and YNFKEQ. V shed 3 bases and J shed 4 bases, with 10 bases lying between them. CDR3 sequence: CASSQAREYEQYF. In DNA form, the CDR3 reads TGTGCCAGCAGCCAGGCCAGGGAATACGAGCAGTACTTC.

The gene calls are TRBV6-1 and TRBJ1-2; D call uncertain. Germline loops: CDR1 MNHNS, CDR2 SASEGT. The CDR3 sequence is 15 residues long. V shed 6 bases and J shed 1 base, with 15 bases lying between them. CDR3 DNA: TGTGCCAGCAGGACTTCCAGAAGACTTAACTATGGCTACACCTTC. Protein: CASRTSRRLNYGYTF.

The chain employs TRBV19 and TRBJ2-4; no clear D. The CDR3 is 12 residues long. V dropped 7 bases and J dropped 9 bases, with 13 bases sitting between them. The germline V gene encodes CDR1 LNHDA and CDR2 SQIVND (reference sequence). In DNA, the CDR3 is TGTGCCAGTAATAGCAATAGCCGCATTCAGTACTTC. It translates to CASNSNSRIQYF.

CDR3: CASSLVLQGANEQFF. The CDR3, as DNA: TGTGCCAGCAGCTTGGTATTGCAGGGGGCGAATGAGCAGTTCTTC. The J gene is TRBJ2-1, the V gene TRBV5-5; 8 positions match TRBD1. This CDR3 spans 15 amino acids. The V and J ends lost 0 bases and 7 bases, in that order; junction bases with no gene match: 6. Germline CDR1 and CDR2: SGHKS and YYEKEE (reference sequence).

The chain has TRBV11-3 and TRBJ2-3; 7 nucleotides agree with TRBD2. From germline, CDR1 is SGHNT and CDR2 YENEEA. This CDR3 comprises 15 residues. After removal of 2 bases from V and 0 bases from J, the junction contained 2 bases not matched to a gene. The CDR3 region has the DNA TGTGCCAGCAGCTTACGAGCGGGGAGCACAGATACGCAGTATTTT. Translating it yields CASSLRAGSTDTQYF. The variable domain in full, with the rest retrieved from reference TRBV11-3 and TRBJ2-3, is EAGVVQSPRYKIIEKKQPVAFWCNPISGHNTLYWYLQNLGQGPELLIRYENEEAVDDSQLPKDRFSAERLKGVDSTLKIQPAELGDSAVYLCASSLRAGSTDTQYFGPGTRLTVL.

This chain links TRBV5-5 with TRBJ2-7, with D perhaps matching TRBD2 (7 bases). Trimming removed 0 bases at V and 2 bases at J, with 12 bases between. Germline values: CDR1 SGHKS, CDR2 YYEKEE (reference sequence). The CDR3 contains 15 residues. This CDR3 is CASSLAAGAPYEQYF. CDR3 DNA sequence: TGTGCCAGCAGCTTGGCGGCGGGGGCCCCCTACGAGCAGTACTTC.

V usage is TRBV7-9 and J usage is TRBJ2-5; D perhaps matches TRBD1 (5 bases). V was clipped by 3 bases and J by 5 bases, with 13 bases between them. From germline, CDR1 is SEHNR and CDR2 FQNEAQ (reference sequence). The CDR3 is 14 residues long. CDR3 region: CASSLRITGETQYF. CDR3 bases: TGTGCCAGCAGCTTGCGTATTACAGGCGAGACCCAGTACTTC.

This clone was observed a single time. The chain employs TRBV19 and TRBJ1-3; 9 nucleotides align to TRBD1. V gave up 8 bases and J gave up 0 bases; unmatched junction bases: 14. The CDR3 has 18 residues. Germline lookup yields CDR1 LNHDA and CDR2 SQIVND (reference sequence). In DNA form, the CDR3 reads TGTGCCAGTTCTCCGGGACAGGGCCTCTCATTCTCTGGAAACACCATATATTTT. It specifies CASSPGQGLSFSGNTIYF. Looking up the rest from reference TRBV19 and TRBJ1-3 gives the full variable domain: DGGITQSPKYLFRKEGQNVTLSCEQNLNHDAMYWYRQDPGQGLRLIYYSQIVNDFQKGDIAEGYSVSREKKESFPLTVTSAQKNPTAFYLCASSPGQGLSFSGNTIYFGEGSWLTVV.

This rearrangement joins TRBV6-5 to TRBJ2-1, with 9 bases matching TRBD1. CDR1 and CDR2 from the germline V gene are MNHEY and SVGAGI. Germline trimming cut 2 bases from V and 10 bases from J; bases unmatched to any gene: 3. This CDR3 is 13 amino acids long. The CDR3 DNA reads as TGTGCCAGCAGTTACGGACAGGGGACGGAGCAGTTCTTC. It codes for CASSYGQGTEQFF.

The chain recombines TRBV19 with TRBJ2-2; TRBD1 aligns across 10 bases. The CDR3 sequence is 15 residues long. V was pared by 8 bases and J by 4 bases, with 7 bases of the junction left unmatched. CDR1 is LNHDA and CDR2 is SQIVND in the germline V gene (reference sequence). This chain's CDR3 is CASHPGQGITGELFF. In nucleotides, the CDR3 is TGTGCCAGTCACCCGGGACAGGGGATCACCGGGGAGCTGTTTTTT.

This chain links TRBV7-2 with TRBJ2-1; D uncertain. Trimming took off 1 base at V and 4 bases at J, with 8 bases between the two ends. Germline V CDR1 and CDR2: SGHTA, FQGNSA. The CDR3 has 14 amino acids. In DNA, the CDR3 is TGTGCCAGCAGCTTAGATCCTGTATACAATGAGCAGTTCTTC. It encodes CASSLDPVYNEQFF.